Below, 16 T cell receptor beta chains from the same sample are listed, as sequenced in a study of blood T cell repertoires in COVID-19. Method: immunoSEQ multiplex PCR; TCRdb's copy keeps in-frame clones and lacks some. In the table there are 380,000 or so clones, approximately 88% of which are singletons. Sample: peripheral blood. The receptors stem from a man aged 35 to 55 with acute or convalescent COVID-19.

The chain uses TRBV10-3 and TRBJ1-2; 11 nucleotides line up with TRBD1. In germline, CDR1 is ENHRY, CDR2 SYGVKD. CDR3 length equals 15 residues. Trimming removed 5 bases from V and 3 bases from J; junction bases left unmatched: 5. The CDR3 sequence: CAISPGGQGDYGYTF. Written as DNA, the CDR3 is TGTGCCATCAGTCCTGGGGGACAGGGGGACTATGGCTACACCTTC.

The CDR3, as DNA: TGTGCCTGGACGGTGGCAGGGTTCGGCACTGAAGCTTTCTTT. Translating it yields CAWTVAGFGTEAFF. The chain employs TRBV30 and TRBJ1-1, with D possibly being TRBD1 (5 bases). Trimming shortened V by 4 bases and J by 4 bases, and 16 bases separated the two germline ends. The CDR3 length is 14 residues. Germline lookup yields CDR1 GTSNPN and CDR2 SVGIG (reference sequence).

The table lists this clone with a count of one. CDR3 sequence: CASRAAGLPDTQYF. The CDR3, as DNA: TGCGCCAGCAGGGCCGCGGGGTTACCGGATACGCAGTATTTT. The V gene is TRBV5-1, the J gene TRBJ2-3, with D possibly being TRBD2 (6 bases). V shed 5 bases and J shed 6 bases, with 16 bases lying between them. Per germline, CDR1 SGHRS and CDR2 YFSETQ. This CDR3 region has 14 residues.

This chain joins TRBV28 and TRBJ1-4, with D unresolved. The V gene lost 10 bases and the J gene lost 7 bases, with 22 bases spanning the gap. This CDR3 has 15 residues. Germline CDR1 and CDR2: MDHEN and SYDVKM. The CDR3 loop is CATTKINLGREKLFF. CDR3 DNA: TGTGCCACCACCAAAATAAACCTAGGTCGTGAAAAACTGTTTTTT.

The chain joins TRBV24-1 to TRBJ2-7; unclear D gene. The length of the CDR3 is 14 residues. V was pared by 0 bases and J by 3 bases, with 8 bases between. The germline V gene has CDR1 KGHDR and CDR2 SFDVKD. The CDR3 nucleotides read TGTGCCACCAGTGATTTGGTCAGAAGCTACGAGCAGTACTTC. Its translation is CATSDLVRSYEQYF.

This sequence joins TRBV18 and TRBJ1-5; perhaps TRBD1 as D (6 bases). The CDR3 consists of 14 residues. Germline CDR1 KGHSH, CDR2 LQKENI. CDR3 residues: CASRGAYSNQPQHF. CDR3 DNA sequence: TGTGCTTCACGGGGGGCGTATAGCAATCAGCCCCAGCATTTT.

J is TRBJ1-1 and V is TRBV28; a possible D gene is TRBD1 (5 bases). The germline V and J ends were trimmed by 5 bases and 6 bases, with 16 bases remaining between them. CDR3 length: 14 amino acids. Per the germline V gene, CDR1 is MDHEN and CDR2 is SYDVKM. CDR3 sequence: CASSLPLTGAEAFF. The CDR3 DNA reads TGTGCCAGCAGTCTCCCGCTAACGGGGGCTGAAGCTTTCTTT.

This chain connects TRBV30 to TRBJ1-2, with TRBD1 identical over 7 bases. This CDR3 has 18 amino acids. V shed 1 base, J shed 0 bases, and the junction held 14 bases outside the gene matches. Germline loops: CDR1 GTSNPN, CDR2 SVGIG (reference sequence). The CDR3 DNA follows: TGTGCCTGGAGTGGACCCCGAACAGGGGTTCCGGCTAACTATGGCTACACCTTC. Translated: CAWSGPRTGVPANYGYTF.

This chain joins TRBV11-2 and TRBJ1-1; 7 nucleotides agree with TRBD1. The CDR3 consists of 19 residues. Germline V CDR1 and CDR2: SGHAT, FQNNGV. J lost 4 bases, V lost 5 bases, and 22 bases had no gene match. This CDR3 reads CASSPDRSKLIVQSTEAFF. CDR3 bases: TGTGCCAGCAGCCCGGACAGGTCGAAGTTAATCGTTCAGTCCACTGAAGCTTTCTTT.

The rearrangement links TRBV25-1 to TRBJ2-1; the match to TRBD2 covers 9 bases. J was trimmed by 6 bases and V by 0 bases; bases with no gene match: 6. Per the germline V gene, CDR1 is MGHDK and CDR2 is SYGVNS. CDR3 length: 16 residues. CDR3 DNA sequence: TGTGCCAGCAGTGAATATGCGGGGGGGCCTCTCAATGAGCAGTTCTTC. This encodes CASSEYAGGPLNEQFF.

Comment on this clone: The sample has other DNA sequences that encode this CDR3 too. This CDR3 reads CASSLGRESPLHF. The CDR3, as DNA: TGTGCCAGCAGCTTGGGGCGGGAATCACCCCTCCACTTT. This chain connects TRBV7-9 to TRBJ1-6; TRBD1 is a possible D gene (5 bases). Germline V gives CDR1 SEHNR, CDR2 FQNEAQ (reference sequence). The CDR3 spans 13 residues. Trimming cost V 3 bases and J 10 bases, with 10 bases left between them.

J is TRBJ1-4 and V is TRBV27; perhaps TRBD1 as D (6 bases). This CDR3 has 16 amino acids. From germline, CDR1 is MNHEY and CDR2 SMNVEV (reference sequence). V lost 2 bases to trimming and J lost 3 bases, with 13 bases between them. CDR3 sequence reads: CASSLLSSGANEKLFF. As DNA, the CDR3 is TGTGCCAGCAGTTTACTTTCTTCAGGGGCTAATGAAAAACTGTTTTTT.

The chain uses TRBV24-1 and TRBJ2-1; 7 bases fit TRBD2. The V and J ends lost 9 bases and 8 bases, in that order; junction bases with no gene match: 12. The CDR3 is 14 amino acids. In germline, CDR1 is KGHDR, CDR2 SFDVKD. The CDR3 sequence is CATASGDPWDEQFF. The DNA for the CDR3 is TGTGCCACCGCCAGCGGGGACCCGTGGGATGAGCAGTTCTTC.

V and J are TRBV1 and TRBJ1-2. TRBV1 is flagged as a pseudogene. This CDR3 comprises 13 residues. In nucleotides, the CDR3 is TGCACCAGCAGCCCGCGAGTTAACTATGGCTACACCTTC. This gives the protein CTSSPRVNYGYTF.

The V call is TRBV7-2, the J call TRBJ1-2; D gene unclear. Trimming left V 2 bases short and J 8 bases short, with 12 bases between. The CDR3 extends over 13 amino acids. The germline V gene encodes CDR1 SGHTA and CDR2 FQGNSA. The CDR3 sequence is CASSLSWAQGYTF. The DNA of the CDR3 is TGTGCCAGCAGCTTATCGTGGGCTCAAGGCTACACCTTC.

The rearrangement links TRBV4-3 to TRBJ1-6; D remains unclear. CDR1 and CDR2 (germline): LGHNA, YSLEER. V lost 0 bases and J lost 6, with 6 bases in between. CDR3 length: 14 amino acids. The CDR3 DNA sequence: TGCGCCAGCAGCCAAGATAACTTTAATTCACCCCTCCACTTT. Residues: CASSQDNFNSPLHF.